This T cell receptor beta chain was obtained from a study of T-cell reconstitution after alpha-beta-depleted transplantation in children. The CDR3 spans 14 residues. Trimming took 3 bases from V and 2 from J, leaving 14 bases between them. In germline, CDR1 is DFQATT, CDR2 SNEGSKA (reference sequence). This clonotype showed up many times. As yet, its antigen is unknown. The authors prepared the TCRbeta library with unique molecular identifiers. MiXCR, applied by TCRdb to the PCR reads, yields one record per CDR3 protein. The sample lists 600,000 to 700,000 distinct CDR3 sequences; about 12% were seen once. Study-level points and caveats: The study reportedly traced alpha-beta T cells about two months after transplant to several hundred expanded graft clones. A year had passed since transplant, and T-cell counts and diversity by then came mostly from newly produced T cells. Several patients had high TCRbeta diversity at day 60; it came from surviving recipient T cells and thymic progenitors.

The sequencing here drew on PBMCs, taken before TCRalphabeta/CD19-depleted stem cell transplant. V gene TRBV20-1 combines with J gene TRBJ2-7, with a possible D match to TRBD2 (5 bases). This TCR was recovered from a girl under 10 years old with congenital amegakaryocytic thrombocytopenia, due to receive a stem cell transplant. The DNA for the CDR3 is TGCAGTGCTAGCTCCGCAGCGGAAGCCTACGAGCAGTACTTC. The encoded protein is CSASSAAEAYEQYF.